This T cell receptor beta chain was recovered during a study of control samples from healthy donors and cancer patients. Libraries were prepared by immunoSEQ multiplex PCR; TCRdb keeps only in-frame clonotypes and omits some of them. The sample lists 130,000 or so clones; more than 70% were seen once. J lost 3 bases, V lost 7 bases, and 6 bases had no gene match. The CDR3 covers 15 residues. CDR1 and CDR2 (germline): LNHDA, SQIVND (reference sequence). There are a few counts of this clone. The V and J genes are TRBV19 and TRBJ1-4, with TRBD1 matching 9 bases. Source material: blood. The receptor was isolated from a man aged 50-59 years in good health. CDR3: CASTDRGVANEKLFF. In DNA, the CDR3 is TGTGCCAGTACGGACAGGGGCGTAGCTAATGAAAAACTGTTTTTT.